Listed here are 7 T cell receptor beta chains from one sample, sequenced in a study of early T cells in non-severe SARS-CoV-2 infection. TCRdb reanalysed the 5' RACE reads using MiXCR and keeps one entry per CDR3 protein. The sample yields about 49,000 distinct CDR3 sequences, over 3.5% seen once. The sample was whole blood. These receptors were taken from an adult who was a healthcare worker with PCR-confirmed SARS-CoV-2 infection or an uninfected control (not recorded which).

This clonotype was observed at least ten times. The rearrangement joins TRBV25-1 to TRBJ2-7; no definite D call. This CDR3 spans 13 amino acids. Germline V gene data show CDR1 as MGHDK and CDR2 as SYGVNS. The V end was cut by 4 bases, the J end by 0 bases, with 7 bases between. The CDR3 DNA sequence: TGTGCCAGCAGTGGTCCATCCTCCTACGAGCAGTACTTC. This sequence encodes CASSGPSSYEQYF.

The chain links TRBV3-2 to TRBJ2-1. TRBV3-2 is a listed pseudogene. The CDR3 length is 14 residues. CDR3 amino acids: CASSRGSSYNEQFF. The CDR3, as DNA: TGTGCCAGCAGCCGGGGAAGCTCCTACAATGAGCAGTTCTTC.

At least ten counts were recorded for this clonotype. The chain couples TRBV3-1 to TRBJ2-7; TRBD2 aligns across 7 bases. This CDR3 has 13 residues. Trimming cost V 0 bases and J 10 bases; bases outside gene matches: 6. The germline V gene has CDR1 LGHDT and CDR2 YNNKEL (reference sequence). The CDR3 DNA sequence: TGTGCCAGCAGCCAAGATAGCCAGCGGGGTCAGTACTTC. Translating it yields CASSQDSQRGQYF.

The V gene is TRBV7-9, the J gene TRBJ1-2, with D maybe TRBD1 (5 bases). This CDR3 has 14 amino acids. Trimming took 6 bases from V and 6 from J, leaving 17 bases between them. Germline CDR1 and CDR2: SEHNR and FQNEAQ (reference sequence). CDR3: CASSSSGTINGYTF. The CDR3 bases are TGTGCCAGCAGTTCTAGCGGGACTATAAATGGCTACACCTTC.

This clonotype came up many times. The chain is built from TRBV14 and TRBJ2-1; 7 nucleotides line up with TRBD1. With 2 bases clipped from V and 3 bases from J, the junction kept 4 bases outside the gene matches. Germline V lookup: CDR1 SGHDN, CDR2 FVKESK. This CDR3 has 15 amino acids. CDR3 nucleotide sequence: TGTGCCAGCAGCCAACTCAGGGGGAGCTACAATGAGCAGTTCTTC. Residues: CASSQLRGSYNEQFF.

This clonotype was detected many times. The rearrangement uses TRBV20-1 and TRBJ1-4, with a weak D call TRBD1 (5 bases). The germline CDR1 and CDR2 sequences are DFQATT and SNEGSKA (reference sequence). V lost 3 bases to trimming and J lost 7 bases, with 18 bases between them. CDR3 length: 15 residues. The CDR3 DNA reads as TGCAGTGCTAGGTTCCAAGGGGTATCGACTGAAAAACTGTTTTTT. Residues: CSARFQGVSTEKLFF.

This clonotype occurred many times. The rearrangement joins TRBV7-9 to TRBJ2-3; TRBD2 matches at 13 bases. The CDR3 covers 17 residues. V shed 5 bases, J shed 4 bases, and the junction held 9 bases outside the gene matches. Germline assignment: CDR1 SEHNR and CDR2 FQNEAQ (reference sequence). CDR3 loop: CASSPRTSGRIPDTQYF. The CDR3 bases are TGTGCCAGCAGCCCGAGGACTAGCGGGAGAATCCCAGATACGCAGTATTTT.